Presented here are 17 T cell receptor beta chains from one specimen sequenced in a study of patients and donors after allogeneic stem cell transplantation. MiXCR, applied by TCRdb to the RT-PCR reads, yields one record per CDR3 protein. This table holds some 960,000 distinct CDR3 sequences, 15% to 20% found once. The source material was blood, either unsorted or a sorted T cell fraction (not recorded which). Receptor source: a human donor who was either an allogeneic HSCT recipient or a stem cell or donor lymphocyte infusion donor (not recorded which). It is not recorded whose cells these are; they may come from a transplant donor.

The chain recombines TRBV11-2 with TRBJ2-7; 10 nucleotides match TRBD2. CDR1 and CDR2 from the germline V gene are SGHAT and FQNNGV. The CDR3 has 15 residues. Unmatched junction bases numbered 10, after V lost 5 bases and J lost 6 bases. CDR3 nucleotide sequence: TGTGCCAGCAGCGTACAAGCGGGAGGGCCTTTCGAGCAGTACTTC. Its translation: CASSVQAGGPFEQYF.

The chain uses TRBV24-1 and TRBJ2-7; D might be TRBD1 (6 bases). This CDR3 is 14 amino acids long. Per the germline V gene, CDR1 is KGHDR and CDR2 is SFDVKD. V was trimmed by 3 bases and J by 2 bases, leaving 10 bases between them. The CDR3 reads CATSDPRTAYEQYF. The CDR3 region has the DNA TGTGCCACCAGTGATCCAAGGACAGCCTACGAGCAGTACTTC.

This clonotype was observed a few times. The rearrangement uses TRBV7-9 and TRBJ2-5, with 9 bases identical to TRBD1. With V trimmed by 3 bases and J by 5 bases, 4 bases remained unmatched. CDR1 is SEHNR, CDR2 FQNEAQ, per germline (reference sequence). The CDR3 has 14 amino acids. The CDR3 region is CASSFPTGGETQYF. The CDR3 bases are TGTGCCAGCAGCTTCCCGACAGGGGGGGAGACCCAGTACTTC.

The CDR3 protein is CASSQVNGNQPQHF. CDR3 nucleotide sequence: TGCGCCAGCAGCCAAGTAAACGGTAATCAGCCCCAGCATTTT. This sequence joins TRBV4-1 and TRBJ1-5; D unclear. CDR1 and CDR2 (germline): MGHRA, YSYEKL. The CDR3 extends over 14 amino acids. The ends were cut back, 1 base at V and 4 bases at J, with 8 bases in the middle.

Here the CDR3 reads CASAGGAGCDGYTF. For the CDR3, the DNA is TGTGCCAGCGCAGGGGGCGCAGGGTGCGATGGCTACACCTTC. The rearrangement links TRBV21-1 to TRBJ1-2; the table assigns TRBD1, which was not confirmed against the DNA. TRBV21-1 is noted as a pseudogene. The CDR3 sequence is 14 residues long.

This clonotype has more than one count but fewer than ten. This rearrangement joins TRBV25-1 to TRBJ2-7, with D possibly being TRBD2 (6 bases). The CDR3 sequence is 13 residues long. Germline values: CDR1 MGHDK, CDR2 SYGVNS. Trimming took off 6 bases at V and 6 bases at J, with 15 bases between the two ends. CDR3 nucleotide sequence: TGTGCCAGCAGGGGCGGGGTACCGGGCGAGCAGTACTTC. Protein: CASRGGVPGEQYF.

This clonotype was seen ten or more times. CDR3 DNA sequence: TGCAGCGCTAGGAACCGGGACAGGGGCACAGATACGCAGTATTTT. It is translated as CSARNRDRGTDTQYF. This chain joins TRBV29-1 and TRBJ2-3; 9 nucleotides agree with TRBD1. The CDR3 totals 15 residues. CDR1 is SQVTM and CDR2 is ANQGSEA in the germline V gene. With V trimmed by 7 bases and J by 1 base, 9 bases remained unmatched.

The chain combines TRBV4-1 with TRBJ1-1; no clear D gene. The germline V and J ends were trimmed by 2 bases and 5 bases, with 12 bases remaining between them. The CDR3 spans 14 residues. Germline loops: CDR1 MGHRA, CDR2 YSYEKL. The CDR3 reads CASSQPPLRTEAFF. The CDR3 DNA follows: TGCGCCAGCAGCCAACCTCCTTTAAGGACTGAAGCTTTCTTT.

This clonotype came up a few times. The chain combines TRBV30 with TRBJ1-2; TRBD1 is a possible D gene (5 bases). CDR1 is GTSNPN and CDR2 is SVGIG in the germline V gene (reference sequence). The CDR3 sequence is 15 residues long. The ends were cut back, 1 base at V and 4 bases at J, with 16 bases in the middle. The CDR3 protein is CAWSGGTGPLYGYTF. In DNA form, the CDR3 reads TGTGCCTGGAGTGGCGGGACCGGTCCACTCTATGGCTACACCTTC.

This clonotype has only a few counts. This CDR3 reads CASSDARGGYTF. The CDR3 coding sequence is TGTGCCAGTAGTGACGCTCGAGGTGGCTACACCTTC. This sequence joins TRBV19 and TRBJ1-2; D remains ambiguous. This CDR3 is 12 amino acids long. Germline values: CDR1 LNHDA, CDR2 SQIVND (reference sequence). V shed 5 bases and J shed 7 bases, with 11 bases lying between them.

Many counts were recorded for this clonotype. The chain couples TRBV11-2 to TRBJ2-1; possible D gene TRBD2, 5 bases. Per the germline V gene, CDR1 is SGHAT and CDR2 is FQNNGV. This CDR3 contains 16 residues. V lost 3 bases and J 1 base, leaving 13 bases between the germline ends. CDR3 residues: CASSFGYPGSYNEQFF. In DNA form, the CDR3 reads TGTGCCAGCAGCTTTGGCTACCCGGGGTCCTACAATGAGCAGTTCTTC. Using reference TRBV11-2 and TRBJ2-1 for the parts outside the CDR3, the full variable domain is EAGVAQSPRYKIIEKRQSVAFWCNPISGHATLYWYQQILGQGPKLLIQFQNNGVVDDSQLPKDRFSAERLKGVDSTLKIQPAKLEDSAVYLCASSFGYPGSYNEQFFGPGTRLTVL.

This clonotype was observed at least ten times. The chain combines TRBV12-3 or TRBV12-4 with TRBJ2-2, with a weak D call TRBD1 (6 bases). Trimming removed 1 base at V and 4 bases at J, with 10 bases between. There are 15 residues in the CDR3. The DNA for the CDR3 is TGTGCCAGCAGTTTAGGGGGACACCTCACCGGGGAGCTGTTTTTT. Its translation is CASSLGGHLTGELFF.

The chain links TRBV20-1 to TRBJ2-7; 7 bases match TRBD2. V trimming: 8 bases; J trimming: 2 bases; junction bases outside the gene matches: 9. The CDR3 runs to 13 residues. CDR1 and CDR2 (germline): DFQATT, SNEGSKA (reference sequence). The CDR3 DNA reads TGCAGTCCCTCTCCAGCGGGGACCTACGAGCAGTACTTC. It codes for CSPSPAGTYEQYF.

The genes are TRBV7-3 and TRBJ1-1, with D perhaps matching TRBD1 (5 bases). Looked up from germline, CDR1 is SGHTA and CDR2 is FQGTGA. The CDR3 contains 18 residues. V lost 5 bases, J lost 3 bases, and 25 bases lay in between. CDR3 in DNA: TGTGCCAGCAGCCCCCTCGGGGGGGGTGCACGGAGAGACACTGAAGCTTTCTTT. Protein: CASSPLGGGARRDTEAFF.

This clonotype has just a few counts. V gene TRBV15 combines with J gene TRBJ2-7; the D gene is possibly TRBD2 (6 bases). V lost 0 bases and J lost 5, with 23 bases in between. Germline CDR1 LNHNV, CDR2 YYDKDF (reference sequence). This CDR3 has 18 amino acids. Here the CDR3 DNA reads TGTGCCACCAGCAGAGATATTGGCGGGGTGGCTCGTTTAAACGAGCAGTACTTC. Translated: CATSRDIGGVARLNEQYF.

This clonotype has just a few counts. The gene calls are TRBV5-1 and TRBJ2-5, with 10 positions matching TRBD2. Germline CDR1 SGHRS, CDR2 YFSETQ. The V segment lost 4 bases and the J segment 3 bases; nucleotides outside the gene matches: 6. The CDR3 loop spans 15 amino acids. This chain's CDR3 is CASSLGLAVKETQYF. CDR3 nucleotide sequence: TGCGCCAGCAGCCTTGGACTAGCGGTAAAAGAGACCCAGTACTTC.

The chain has TRBV4-2 and TRBJ2-1; 14 bases match TRBD2. The ends lost 3 bases at V and 9 bases at J; junction bases unmatched: 4. The V gene's germline CDR1 is LGHNA and CDR2 YNFKEQ. The CDR3 sequence is 15 residues long. For the CDR3, the DNA is TGTGCCAGCAGCCAGACTAGCGGGAGGGCCATTGAGCAGTTCTTC. This codes for CASSQTSGRAIEQFF.